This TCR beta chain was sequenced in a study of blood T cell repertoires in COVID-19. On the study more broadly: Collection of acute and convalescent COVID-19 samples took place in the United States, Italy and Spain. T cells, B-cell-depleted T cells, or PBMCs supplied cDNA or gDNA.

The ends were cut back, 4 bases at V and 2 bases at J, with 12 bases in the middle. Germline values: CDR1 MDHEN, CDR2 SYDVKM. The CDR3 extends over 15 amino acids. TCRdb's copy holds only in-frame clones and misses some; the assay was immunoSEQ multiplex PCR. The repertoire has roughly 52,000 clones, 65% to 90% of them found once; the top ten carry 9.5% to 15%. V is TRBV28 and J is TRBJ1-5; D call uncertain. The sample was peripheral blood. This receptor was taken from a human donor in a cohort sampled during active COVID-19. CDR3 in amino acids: CASSSRTGRNQPQHF. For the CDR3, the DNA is TGTGCCAGCAGTTCCAGGACTGGACGCAATCAGCCCCAGCATTTT.